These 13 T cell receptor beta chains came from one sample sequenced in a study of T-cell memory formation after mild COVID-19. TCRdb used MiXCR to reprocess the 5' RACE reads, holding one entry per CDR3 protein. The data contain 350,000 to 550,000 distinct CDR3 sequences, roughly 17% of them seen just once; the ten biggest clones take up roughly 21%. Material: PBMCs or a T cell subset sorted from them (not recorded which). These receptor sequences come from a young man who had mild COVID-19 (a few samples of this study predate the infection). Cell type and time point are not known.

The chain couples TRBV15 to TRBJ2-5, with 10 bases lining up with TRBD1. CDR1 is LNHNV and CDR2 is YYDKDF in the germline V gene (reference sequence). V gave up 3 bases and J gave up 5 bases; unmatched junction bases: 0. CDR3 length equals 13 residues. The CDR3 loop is CATSRDRGETQYF. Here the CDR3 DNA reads TGTGCCACCAGCAGGGACAGGGGGGAGACCCAGTACTTC.

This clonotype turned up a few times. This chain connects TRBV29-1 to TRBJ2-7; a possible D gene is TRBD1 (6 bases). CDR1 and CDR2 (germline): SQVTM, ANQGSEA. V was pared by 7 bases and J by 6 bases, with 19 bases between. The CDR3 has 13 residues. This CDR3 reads CSATRDTLVEQYF. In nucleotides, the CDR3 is TGCAGCGCAACACGGGACACCTTGGTCGAGCAGTACTTC.

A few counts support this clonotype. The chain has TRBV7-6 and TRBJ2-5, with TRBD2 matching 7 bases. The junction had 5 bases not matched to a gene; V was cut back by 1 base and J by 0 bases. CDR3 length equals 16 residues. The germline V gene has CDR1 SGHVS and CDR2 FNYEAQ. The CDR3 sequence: CASSLVTGGNQETQYF. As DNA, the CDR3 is TGTGCCAGCAGCTTAGTTACGGGGGGAAACCAAGAGACCCAGTACTTC.

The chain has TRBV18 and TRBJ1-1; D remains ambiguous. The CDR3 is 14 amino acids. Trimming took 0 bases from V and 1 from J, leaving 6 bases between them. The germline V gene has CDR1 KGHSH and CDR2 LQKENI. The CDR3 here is CASSPPGPNTEAFF. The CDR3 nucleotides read TGTGCCAGCTCACCACCAGGGCCGAACACTGAAGCTTTCTTT.

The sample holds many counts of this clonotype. CDR3: CASSFRLSPGLAESTDTQYF. The CDR3 DNA reads as TGTGCCAGCAGCTTCCGCCTTTCACCGGGACTAGCGGAGAGCACAGATACGCAGTATTTT. The chain is built from TRBV11-2 and TRBJ2-3; TRBD2 matches 11 bases. Trimming removed 3 bases from V and 0 bases from J; junction bases left unmatched: 14. CDR1 and CDR2 from the germline V gene are SGHAT and FQNNGV. The length of the CDR3 is 20 residues. Supplemented by reference TRBV11-2 and TRBJ2-3, the full variable domain reads EAGVAQSPRYKIIEKRQSVAFWCNPISGHATLYWYQQILGQGPKLLIQFQNNGVVDDSQLPKDRFSAERLKGVDSTLKIQPAKLEDSAVYLCASSFRLSPGLAESTDTQYFGPGTRLTVL.

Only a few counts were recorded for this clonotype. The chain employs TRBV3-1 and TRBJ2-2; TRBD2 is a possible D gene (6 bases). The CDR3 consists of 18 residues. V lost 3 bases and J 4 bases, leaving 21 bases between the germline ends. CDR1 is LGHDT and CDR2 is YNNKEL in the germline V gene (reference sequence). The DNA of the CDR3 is TGTGCCAGCAGCCACCAGAAGTACCTAGCGCGAGGCACCGGGGAGCTGTTTTTT. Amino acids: CASSHQKYLARGTGELFF.

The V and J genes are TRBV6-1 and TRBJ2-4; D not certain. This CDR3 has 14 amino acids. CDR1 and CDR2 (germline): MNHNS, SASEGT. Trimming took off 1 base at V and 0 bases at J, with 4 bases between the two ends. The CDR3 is CASSEGVAKNIQYF. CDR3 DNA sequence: TGTGCCAGCAGTGAAGGCGTAGCCAAAAACATTCAGTACTTC.

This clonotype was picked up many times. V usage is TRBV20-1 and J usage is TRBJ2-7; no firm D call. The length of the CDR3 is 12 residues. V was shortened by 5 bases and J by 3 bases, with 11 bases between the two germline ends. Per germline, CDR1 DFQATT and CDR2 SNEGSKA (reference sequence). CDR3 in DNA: TGCAGTGCTCACTATTCTCTCTACGAGCAGTACTTC. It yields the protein CSAHYSLYEQYF.

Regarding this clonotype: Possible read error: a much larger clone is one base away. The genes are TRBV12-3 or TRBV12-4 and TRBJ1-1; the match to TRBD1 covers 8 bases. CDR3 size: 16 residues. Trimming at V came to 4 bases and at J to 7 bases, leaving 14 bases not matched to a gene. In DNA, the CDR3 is TGTGCCAGCAGTTGTCCGGTATCAGGGGGCGCGAATGAAGCTTTCTTT. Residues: CASSCPVSGGANEAFF.

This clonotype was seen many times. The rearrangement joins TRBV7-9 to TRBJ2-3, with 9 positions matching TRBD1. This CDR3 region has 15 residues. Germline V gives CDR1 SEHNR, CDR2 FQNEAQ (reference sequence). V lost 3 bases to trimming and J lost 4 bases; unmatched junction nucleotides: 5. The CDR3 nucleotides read TGTGCCAGCAGCTTTCGACAGGGGGGTCCAGATACGCAGTATTTT. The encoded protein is CASSFRQGGPDTQYF.

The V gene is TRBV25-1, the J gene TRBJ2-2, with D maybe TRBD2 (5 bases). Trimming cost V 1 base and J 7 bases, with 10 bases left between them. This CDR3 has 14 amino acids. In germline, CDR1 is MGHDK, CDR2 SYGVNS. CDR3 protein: CASSESRGNGELFF. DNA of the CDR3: TGTGCCAGCAGTGAATCTCGAGGGAACGGGGAGCTGTTTTTT.

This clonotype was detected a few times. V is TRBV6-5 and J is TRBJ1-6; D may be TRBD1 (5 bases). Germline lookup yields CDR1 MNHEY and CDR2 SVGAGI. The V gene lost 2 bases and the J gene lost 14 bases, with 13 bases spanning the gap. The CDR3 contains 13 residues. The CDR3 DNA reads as TGTGCCAGCAGTTACGGTGGGGCTACGTCCCTCCACTTT. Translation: CASSYGGATSLHF.

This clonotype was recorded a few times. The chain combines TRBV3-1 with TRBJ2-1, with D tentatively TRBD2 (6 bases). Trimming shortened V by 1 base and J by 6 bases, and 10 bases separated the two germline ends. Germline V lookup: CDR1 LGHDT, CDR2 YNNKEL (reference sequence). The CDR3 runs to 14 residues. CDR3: CASSQGEAGNEQFF. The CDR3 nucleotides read TGTGCCAGCAGCCAAGGGGAGGCGGGCAATGAGCAGTTCTTC.